This TCR beta chain was recovered during a study of shared clonotypes between healthy human individuals (dated by TCRdb to the early 2020s). As for the study more broadly: The cohort comprised a couple of women and a few men aged 18 to 49 years. Different laboratories and diverse techniques were used to prepare libraries and sequence TCR repertoires, to increase sequencing depth and limit assay-specific biases. Leukapheresis yielded between about 0.8 and 9.5 billion PBMCs per donor. To estimate repertoire size and how much clonotype sharing occurs between individuals, the study deeply sequenced the blood TCR repertoires of roughly 5 healthy adults. For each donor, CD4 naive and CD4 memory were each given three plates, CD8 naive was given two plates, and CD8 memory was given one plate.

CD8 naive samples were obtained by positive selection for CCR7 among CD45RO-negative cells, yielding a CD45RA+CCR7+ population from which TemRA cells were excluded. Healthy HIV-negative adults with no recently reported acute infections or vaccinations were included as donors. Every donor was a Caucasian adult residing in Nashville, Tennessee, USA. Blood was collected by leukapheresis, and PBMCs were isolated by Ficoll-Histopaque density gradient centrifugation and then cryopreserved in liquid nitrogen vapor phase. Purity and quantity of every magnetically sorted T cell population were checked by analytical flow cytometry. Genomic DNA was isolated from every sorted fraction and measured by UV absorbance on a Nanodrop 2000c. CDR3 length: 16 amino acids, cysteine to phenylalanine. Only the CDR3 region is kept as DNA, spanning 48 bases read in frame from base 1. CDR1 is given as SGHDN and CDR2 as FVKESK, both from the germline V gene. V loses 2 bases of germline sequence and J loses 1 base, and the interval between the two ends is 15 bases.

Remarks on this clone: There is no known antigen for this receptor. Base qualities are missing; no much larger clone stands one base away.

Overall study outcomes, separate from this receptor: Based on pairwise subsampling, the degree of clonotype sharing among donors was expected to be affected by sequencing depth. Because the study included a small number of donors, the genetic and exposure-history diversity represented was limited. Larger estimated clonotype richness was generally found for naive subsets than for memory subsets. Only blood was sampled, and tissue TCR repertoires likely differ from those in blood. Compared with non-shared clonotypes, clonotypes shared by all four sorted-subset donors had higher generation probabilities. Across several donors, approximately 4.6% of naive CD4, approximately 4% of naive CD8, about 2% of memory CD4, and 0.4% to 0.45% of memory CD8 clonotypes were shared. Even with the large sequencing depth, rarefaction of the sorted-subset datasets indicated that sequencing was incomplete.

Using the deep immunoSEQ assay, multiplex PCR amplified TCR CDR3 regions from genomic DNA. Extracted genomic DNA from each cell subset was spread evenly across all wells of several immunoSEQ 96-well plates, with each plate serving as a replicate. For sorted subsets, each replicate PCR was loaded with roughly 190 ng genomic DNA, equivalent to roughly 30,000 T cell genomes. Purified libraries were quantified with a Qubit 3.0 fluorometer, sized on a Bioanalyzer 2100, and re-quantified with the KAPA Library Quantification kit. A separate single-read 150-cycle Illumina NextSeq 550 flow cell was used to sequence each immunoSEQ 96-well plate. The paper's data handling went like this. The immunoSEQ output contained only junctional sequences without quality scores, so filtering could not match that applied to full-length reads. To assign V/J genes and CDR3, sequences were annotated using PyIR, a Python wrapper for IgBLAST v1.9, with IMGT germline references. Reads were filtered out if the reads had weak V/J assignments (E-value above 1e-6), no CDR3, stop codons, out-of-frame junctions, or ambiguous translated residues. V3J clonotypes were defined as sequences sharing an identical inferred V gene, J gene, and CDR3 amino acid sequence. The percentage overlap between two repertoires was calculated by dividing the number of shared unique clonotypes by the size of the smaller repertoire. Richness of each repertoire was evaluated using RTK rarefaction, the Chao1 estimator, and Recon v2.1 estimates of unobserved clonotypes. Generation probabilities for all TCRbeta clonotypes obtained by the gDNA method from a handful of donors were computed using OLGA. TCRdb's version of the immuneACCESS table is confined to in-frame rearrangements and falls short of the full clone set. An unresolved V gene accounts for under half of the shortfall where checked; the remainder is of unknown origin. The V and J calls and clone size were taken over from that table, and D and trimming were inferred from the DNA. The table for this sample lists around 2.1 million clones; about 92% of them were counted only once. The ten largest clones represent 1.7% of the sample.

The sequenced material came from naive CD8+ T cells from PBMCs. Read against the paper, the sample's cell subset or site label means: CD45RA+CCR7+. The source of this sequence is a man aged 18-30 years in good health. Some clones in this sample may be carry-over from other donors' samples. This chain is built from TRBV14 and TRBJ2-7, with no confident D gene call. At the DNA level, the sequence is TGTGCCAGCAGCCAAATACTAAAACGTGGTTCCTACGAGCAGTACTTC. This gives the protein CASSQILKRGSYEQYF.